This T cell receptor (beta chain) was observed in a study of a mutant IDH1 vaccine in newly diagnosed glioma. Across the whole study: The first vaccination came 4-6 weeks after radiotherapy alone, or with temozolomide cycles. Treated patients comprised around 60% males and about 38% females, mean age roughly 37 years.

Sample time point: week 11, during vaccination. Topical imiquimod accompanied each vaccine dose, which consisted of 300 ug of mutant IDH1 20-mer peptide. With 4 bases removed from V and 2 bases from J, the gap between germline ends came to 10 bases. The CDR3 has 14 amino acids. The germline V gene encodes CDR1 MNHNS and CDR2 SASEGT. Repertoires were generated with immunoSEQ multiplex PCR, while TCRdb's copy carries only in-frame clones and drops some. Among 23,000 or so clones, less than 80% were seen once, and the ten largest hold 8% to 8.5%. Comments on this clone: Its antigen is still unknown.

Sequences were derived from PBMCs, sampled from a glioma patient whose treatment included an IDH1 peptide vaccine. V is TRBV6-1 and J is TRBJ2-3; no clear D gene. The source of this sequence is a man between 40 and 49 years old with glioma. CDR3 in DNA: TGTGCCAGCAGTGTAGGTTGGGTCACAGATACGCAGTATTTT. It is translated as CASSVGWVTDTQYF.